These 10 T cell receptor beta chains were sequenced from one sample in a study of blood T cell repertoires in COVID-19. Method: immunoSEQ multiplex PCR; TCRdb's copy keeps in-frame clones and lacks some. The sample includes 100,000 to 150,000 clones, about 74% of them seen just once. The sample consisted of peripheral blood. The receptors here all came from a man in his 60s with acute or convalescent COVID-19.

This chain connects TRBV7-3 to TRBJ2-6; 7 positions match TRBD1. The CDR3 length is 16 residues. The V gene end was trimmed by 5 bases and the J gene end by 0 bases; junction bases not matched to a gene: 4. Germline V gene sequence: CDR1 SGHTA, CDR2 FQGTGA. The CDR3: CASSASGGSGANVLTF. CDR3 nucleotides: TGTGCCAGCAGCGCATCAGGGGGCTCTGGGGCCAACGTCCTGACTTTC.

The rearrangement joins TRBV5-1 to TRBJ1-4; weak D call: TRBD1 (6 bases). The germline V gene has CDR1 SGHRS and CDR2 YFSETQ. This CDR3 contains 14 residues. The V end was cut by 5 bases, the J end by 1 base, with 9 bases between. The DNA for the CDR3 is TGCGCCAGCAGTCTGGACAGAACTAATGAAAAACTGTTTTTT. It codes for CASSLDRTNEKLFF. Looking up the rest from reference TRBV5-1 and TRBJ1-4 gives the full variable domain: KAGVTQTPRYLIKTRGQQVTLSCSPISGHRSVSWYQQTPGQGLQFLFEYFSETQRNKGNFPGRFSGRQFSNSRSEMNVSTLELGDSALYLCASSLDRTNEKLFFGSGTQLSVL.

This chain uses TRBV29-1 with TRBJ2-3; 7 nucleotides agree with TRBD1. There are 13 residues in the CDR3. Per germline, CDR1 SQVTM and CDR2 ANQGSEA. V shed 7 bases, J shed 4 bases, and the junction held 8 bases outside the gene matches. CDR3 region: CSGQKGGPDTQYF. CDR3 bases: TGCAGCGGGCAGAAAGGGGGCCCAGATACGCAGTATTTT.

V and J are TRBV5-3 and TRBJ1-5, with 8 nucleotides matching TRBD1. TRBV5-3 is sorted into the ORF group, with uncertain function. After removal of 4 bases from V and 2 bases from J, the junction contained 17 bases not matched to a gene. The CDR3 sequence is 19 residues long. CDR3 nucleotide sequence: TGTGCCAGAAGCGGTGGGACAGGTGACGGGAAGGAGGGCAATCAGCCCCAGCATTTT. The encoded protein is CARSGGTGDGKEGNQPQHF.

This chain joins TRBV7-2 and TRBJ2-3; 8 nucleotides align to TRBD2. The germline CDR1 and CDR2 sequences are SGHTA and FQGNSA. Germline trimming cut 5 bases from V and 6 bases from J; bases unmatched to any gene: 13. This CDR3 is built from 16 residues. The CDR3 nucleotides read TGTGCCAGCAGCCCGCGACTAGCGCTGGCTGGGGATACGCAGTATTTT. It is translated as CASSPRLALAGDTQYF.

V gene TRBV5-1 combines with J gene TRBJ2-1; TRBD2 aligns across 11 bases. This CDR3 is 16 amino acids long. Germline CDR1 reads SGHRS; CDR2 reads YFSETQ. The trim removed 4 bases at V and 0 bases at J, leaving 3 bases unmatched. The CDR3 DNA follows: TGCGCCAGCAGCCCCACTAGCGGGAGCTCCTACAATGAGCAGTTCTTC. Residues: CASSPTSGSSYNEQFF. Full variable domain (missing parts from reference TRBV5-1 and TRBJ2-1): KAGVTQTPRYLIKTRGQQVTLSCSPISGHRSVSWYQQTPGQGLQFLFEYFSETQRNKGNFPGRFSGRQFSNSRSEMNVSTLELGDSALYLCASSPTSGSSYNEQFFGPGTRLTVL.

The genes are TRBV14 and TRBJ1-2; 7 nucleotides agree with TRBD1. CDR1 and CDR2 (germline): SGHDN, FVKESK. V lost 4 bases, J lost 4 bases, and 9 bases stayed unmatched. The CDR3 runs to 15 residues. CDR3 protein: CASSPLTGVLYGYTF. CDR3 nucleotides: TGTGCCAGCAGCCCCCTTACAGGGGTCCTCTATGGCTACACCTTC.

The genes are TRBV20-1 and TRBJ1-1; no firm D call. The CDR3 is 12 residues long. V lost 3 bases to trimming and J lost 1 base, with 6 bases between them. Germline CDR1 is DFQATT and CDR2 is SNEGSKA (reference sequence). CDR3 amino acids: CSASNGNTEAFF. The CDR3 bases are TGCAGTGCTAGTAACGGGAACACTGAAGCTTTCTTT.

The rearrangement uses TRBV9 and TRBJ2-2; 9 nucleotides align to TRBD2. Per the germline V gene, CDR1 is SGDLS and CDR2 is YYNGEE. The CDR3 sequence is 15 residues long. The trim removed 4 bases at V and 6 bases at J, leaving 7 bases unmatched. CDR3 in DNA: TGTGCCAGCAGCCCAGAAGGCGGGAGGGCCGGGGAGCTGTTTTTT. The encoded protein is CASSPEGGRAGELFF.

This chain connects TRBV19 to TRBJ1-2; maybe TRBD1 (6 bases). The CDR3 has 13 residues. V was pared by 5 bases and J by 4 bases, with 11 bases between. Germline V lookup: CDR1 LNHDA, CDR2 SQIVND (reference sequence). The CDR3 DNA follows: TGTGCCAGTAGTCCTGGGGGCGCCTATGGCTACACCTTC. It is translated as CASSPGGAYGYTF.